This entry features one T cell receptor (beta chain) sequence. The source of the sample is a study of Ad26.COV2.S vaccination and SARS-CoV-2 variants. The treatment: some 19 received Ad26.COV2.S at low or high dose, single or two shots; about 5 received placebo; per-sample allocation not given. Specimen acquisition occurred on day 63 following the initial vaccine or placebo injection. Assay used: immunoSEQ multiplex PCR; TCRdb lists only in-frame clones, some missing. The sample lists approximately 350,000 clones, about four fifths occurring once. Trimming took off 4 bases at V and 15 bases at J, with 16 bases between the two ends. Germline assignment: CDR1 PRHDT and CDR2 FYEKMQ (reference sequence). The CDR3 runs 12 residues.

Sequences were derived from peripheral blood, sampled in a trial of Ad26.COV2.S vaccine versus placebo. The clonotype originates from a person between 18 and 60 years old who received the Ad26.COV2.S COVID-19 vaccine or a placebo. J is TRBJ2-1 and V is TRBV13; possible D gene TRBD2, 6 bases. The CDR3 sequence: CASSSPNQRAFF. CDR3 coding DNA: TGTGCCAGCAGCTCCCCCAACCAGCGGGCGTTCTTC.